The present TCR beta chain was sequenced within a study of T cell clonotyping in hematopoietic cell transplantation. This table comes from immunoSEQ multiplex PCR, and its TCRdb copy is limited to in-frame clones, with some not included. The sample consists of fewer than 70,000 clones, just under 95% of them appearing once. Deletions cut 3 bases from V and 4 bases from J, with 9 bases between. The CDR3 has 13 amino acids. In germline, CDR1 is SGDLS, CDR2 YYNGEE. About this clone itself: Its specificity is unknown.

Study-wide results and caveats: After transplant, recipient diversity fell while pathologically expanded clonotypes grew through day 180. Graft donor and pretransplant recipient Inverse Simpson Index values predicted broader posttransplant TCR diversity. Cells were unsorted, so CD4 and CD8 contributions were not separated.

This clonotype was sampled from a man over 45 in good health. Some clones in this sample may be carry-over from other donors' samples. The chain recombines TRBV9 with TRBJ2-3; TRBD2 is a possible D gene (6 bases). Sequences were obtained from peripheral blood mononuclear cells. Here the CDR3 DNA reads TGTGCCAGCAGCGGGGACTTCGCAGATACGCAGTATTTT. Its translation is CASSGDFADTQYF.